A selection of T cell receptor beta chains follows, all from one sample in a study of T cells in Graves' hyperthyroidism and ophthalmopathy. Via MiXCR, TCRdb re-called the multiplex PCR reads, giving one row per CDR3 protein. The top ten hold approximately 29% of the sample, which has about 400,000 distinct CDR3 sequences, 15% seen once. Specimen: blood. The receptors were gathered from a woman in her twenties or thirties with Graves' hyperthyroidism. Both conserved end residues are part of each CDR3. The order of the fields is CDR3 length, J gene, D gene, clone size, V gene, CDR3 protein, CDR3 DNA. D genes are given only for firm matches. Clone size appears in some rows only: once, few, many, or a class for an expanded clone.

13 | TRBJ2-7 | . | . | TRBV27 | CASSPRAHYEQYF | TGTGCCTCCTCTCCTAGGGCCCACTACGAGCAGTACTTC
15 | TRBJ1-1 | . | . | TRBV5-1 | CASSSLPAGDTEAFF | TGCGCCAGCAGCTCCCTGCCCGCGGGGGACACTGAAGCTTTCTTT
11 | TRBJ1-2 | . | many | TRBV2 | CARVGGYGYTF | TGTGCCAGAGTAGGAGGCTATGGCTACACCTTC
15 | TRBJ1-1 | TRBD1 | many | TRBV12-3/TRBV12-4 | CASSAPDRLNTEAFF | TGTGCCAGCAGTGCTCCGGACAGGCTGAACACTGAAGCTTTCTTT
17 | TRBJ2-2 | . | few | TRBV15 | CATSRPPSRGRTGELFF | TGTGCCACCAGCAGGCCTCCATCCCGGGGGCGCACCGGGGAGCTGTTTTTT
13 | TRBJ2-7 | . | . | TRBV29-1 | CSVNGLLAYEQYF | TGCAGCGTTAACGGACTCCTCGCCTACGAGCAGTACTTC
14 | TRBJ1-2 | . | . | TRBV7-2 | CASSLDGVNYGYTF | TGTGCCAGCAGCTTAGATGGGGTAAACTATGGCTACACCTTC
12 | TRBJ2-1 | . | . | TRBV3-1 | CASSNRYNEQFF | TGTGCCAGCAGCAACCGGTACAATGAGCAGTTCTTC
15 | TRBJ2-7 | . | few | TRBV5-1 | CASRLLGRRLDEQYF | TGCGCCAGCAGGCTTTTAGGGAGACGGCTAGACGAGCAGTACTTC
13 | TRBJ2-7 | TRBD2 | many | TRBV29-1 | CSVGTSGTYEQYF | TGCAGCGTTGGGACTAGCGGTACCTACGAGCAGTACTTC
13 | TRBJ2-7 | TRBD2 | many | TRBV11-3 | CASSLRESYEQYF | TGTGCCAGCAGCTTGCGGGAGTCCTACGAGCAGTACTTC
21 | TRBJ2-1 | TRBD2 | few | TRBV11-2 | CASSFPTTSSGRSSTYNEQFF | TGTGCCAGCAGCTTCCCAACTACCTCTAGCGGGAGATCCAGCACCTACAATGAGCAGTTCTTC
16 | TRBJ2-1 | TRBD1 | . | TRBV19 | CASSGNDRGQGNEQFF | TGTGCCAGTAGTGGGAACGACAGGGGACAGGGCAATGAGCAGTTCTTC
14 | TRBJ2-3 | TRBD2 | many | TRBV20-1 | CSAQTSGRLDTQYF | TGCAGTGCTCAGACTAGCGGACGTTTAGATACGCAGTATTTT
14 | TRBJ1-4 | . | once | TRBV19 | CASTFGRRGEKLFF | TGTGCCAGTACCTTCGGAAGGAGAGGAGAAAAACTGTTTTTT
14 | TRBJ2-7 | . | few | TRBV5-4 | CASSTQGISYEQYF | TGTGCCAGCAGCACGCAGGGAATCTCCTACGAGCAGTACTTC
18 | TRBJ2-7 | TRBD1 | few | TRBV7-6 | CASSPRGLNRGQTYEQYF | TGTGCCAGCAGCCCGCGGGGGTTAAACAGGGGGCAGACCTACGAGCAGTACTTC
13 | TRBJ2-3 | TRBD1 | many | TRBV2 | CASRAGQADTQYF | TGTGCCAGCAGGGCCGGACAGGCAGATACGCAGTATTTT
15 | TRBJ2-7 | TRBD2 | many | TRBV18 | CASSPPGSGSYEQYF | TGTGCCAGCTCACCACCGGGAAGCGGGAGCTACGAGCAGTACTTC
13 | TRBJ2-2 | . | . | TRBV27 | CASSAGFAGELFF | TGTGCCAGCAGTGCAGGGTTTGCGGGGGAGCTGTTTTTT
12 | TRBJ1-2 | . | many | TRBV11-2 | CASSLVDPIYTF | TGTGCCAGCAGCTTAGTGGATCCCATCTACACCTTC
15 | TRBJ2-5 | . | few | TRBV3-1 | CASSQDFGGVETQYF | TGTGCCAGCAGCCAAGATTTCGGGGGAGTAGAGACCCAGTACTTC
16 | TRBJ2-1 | . | . | TRBV7-7 | CASSPGRLVSYNEQFF | TGTGCTAGCAGCCCCGGGCGGCTAGTTTCCTACAATGAGCAGTTCTTC
16 | TRBJ2-2 | TRBD1 | few | TRBV5-4 | CASSPLLTGDTGELFF | TGTGCCAGCAGCCCTCTACTTACAGGGGACACCGGGGAGCTGTTTTTT
17 | TRBJ2-3 | TRBD2 | many | TRBV3-1 | CASSQGPSGSGVDTQYF | TGTGCCAGCAGCCAAGGCCCTAGCGGGAGCGGAGTAGATACGCAGTATTTT
14 | TRBJ2-1 | . | many | TRBV6-2/TRBV6-3 | CASSFTWGDNEQFF | TGTGCCAGCAGCTTCACGTGGGGGGACAATGAGCAGTTCTTC
16 | TRBJ2-4 | TRBD1 | many | TRBV3-1 | CASSQDGDRVSDIQYF | TGTGCCAGCAGCCAAGATGGGGACAGAGTGTCGGACATTCAGTACTTC
16 | TRBJ1-1 | TRBD1 | many | TRBV28 | CASSLLTGGLDTEAFF | TGTGCCAGCAGCTTACTAACAGGGGGCCTGGACACTGAAGCTTTCTTT
15 | TRBJ2-7 | TRBD2 | many | TRBV6-5 | CASSYSLSGSYEQYF | TGTGCCAGCAGTTACTCATTGAGCGGGAGTTACGAGCAGTACTTC
14 | TRBJ2-5 | . | many | TRBV12-3/TRBV12-4 | CASSLLGGPETQYF | TGTGCCAGCAGTCTTTTAGGTGGGCCGGAGACCCAGTACTTC
14 | TRBJ2-1 | . | many | TRBV29-1 | CSVEYRVSYNEQFF | TGCAGCGTTGAATACAGGGTCTCCTACAATGAGCAGTTCTTC
14 | TRBJ2-7 | . | many | TRBV28 | CATKLKPNNYEQYF | TGTGCCACCAAGTTGAAGCCGAATAACTACGAGCAGTACTTC
16 | TRBJ2-2 | TRBD2 | few | TRBV10-3 | CAISSSSSGFTGELFF | TGTGCCATCAGCAGTTCTTCTAGCGGTTTCACCGGGGAGCTGTTTTTT
12 | TRBJ1-5 | . | many | TRBV28 | CASSLSYQPQHF | TGTGCCAGCAGTTTATCTTATCAGCCCCAGCATTTT
13 | TRBJ2-7 | . | many | TRBV24-1 | CATSVTQTYEQYF | TGTGCCACCAGTGTGACTCAAACCTACGAGCAGTACTTC
14 | TRBJ2-7 | TRBD1 | few | TRBV20-1 | CSARTGTGRAEQYF | TGCAGTGCTAGAACCGGGACAGGGCGGGCCGAGCAGTACTTC
16 | TRBJ2-2 | TRBD1 | many | TRBV24-1 | CATSDSGTGDTGELFF | TGTGCCACCAGTGATTCCGGGACAGGGGACACCGGGGAGCTGTTTTTT
14 | TRBJ2-1 | TRBD2 | many | TRBV24-1 | CATRTSGSLHEQFF | TGTGCCACCAGAACTAGCGGGAGTCTCCATGAGCAGTTCTTC
15 | TRBJ2-1 | . | . | TRBV12-3/TRBV12-4 | CASSLGIYSYNEQFF | TGTGCCAGCAGTTTAGGGATTTACTCCTACAATGAGCAGTTCTTC
14 | TRBJ2-7 | . | many | TRBV12-3/TRBV12-4 | CASSRAPTGNEQYF | TGTGCCAGCAGTCGCGCCCCGACTGGCAACGAGCAGTACTTC
15 | TRBJ2-1 | TRBD1 | many | TRBV20-1 | CSARPYRGPVNEQFF | TGCAGTGCTCGACCCTACAGGGGGCCGGTCAATGAGCAGTTCTTC
14 | TRBJ1-1 | . | many | TRBV27 | CASSLSSKDTEAFF | TGTGCCAGCAGTTTATCGAGTAAGGACACTGAAGCTTTCTTT
16 | TRBJ2-2 | . | many | TRBV7-3 | CASSLPGARGTGELFF | TGTGCCAGCAGCTTACCGGGGGCGCGGGGCACCGGGGAGCTGTTTTTT
15 | TRBJ1-2 | . | few | TRBV3-1 | CASSQDPLANYGYTF | TGTGCCAGCAGCCAAGACCCCTTAGCTAACTATGGCTACACCTTC
16 | TRBJ2-3 | TRBD2 | . | TRBV18 | CASSPTSGDGTDTQYF | TGTGCCAGCTCTCCGACTAGCGGAGACGGCACAGATACGCAGTATTTT
15 | TRBJ2-5 | TRBD2 | . | TRBV4-1 | CASSQGGRAEETQYF | TGCGCCAGCAGCCAAGGCGGGAGGGCCGAGGAGACCCAGTACTTC